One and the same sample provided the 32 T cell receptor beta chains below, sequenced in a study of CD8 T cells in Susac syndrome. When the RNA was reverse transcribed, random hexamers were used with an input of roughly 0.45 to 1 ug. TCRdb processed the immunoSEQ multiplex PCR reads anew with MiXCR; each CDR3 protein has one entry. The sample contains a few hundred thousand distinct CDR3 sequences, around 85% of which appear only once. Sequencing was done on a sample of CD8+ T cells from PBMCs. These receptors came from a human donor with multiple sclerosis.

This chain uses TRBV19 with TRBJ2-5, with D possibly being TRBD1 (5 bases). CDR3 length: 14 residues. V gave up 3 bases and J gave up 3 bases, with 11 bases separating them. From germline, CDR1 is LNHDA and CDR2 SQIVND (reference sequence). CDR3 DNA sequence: TGTGCCAGTAGTATCCCCTTGACAGAAGAGACCCAGTACTTC. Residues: CASSIPLTEETQYF.

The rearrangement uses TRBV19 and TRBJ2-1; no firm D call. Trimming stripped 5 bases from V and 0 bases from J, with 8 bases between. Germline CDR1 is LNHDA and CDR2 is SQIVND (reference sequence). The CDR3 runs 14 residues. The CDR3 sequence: CASSDVSSYNEQFF. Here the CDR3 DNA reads TGTGCCAGTAGTGACGTTAGCTCCTACAATGAGCAGTTCTTC.

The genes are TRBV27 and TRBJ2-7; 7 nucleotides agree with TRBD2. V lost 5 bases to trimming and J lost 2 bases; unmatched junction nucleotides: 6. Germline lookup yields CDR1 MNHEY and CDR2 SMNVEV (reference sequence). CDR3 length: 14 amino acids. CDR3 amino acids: CASSPGGATYEQYF. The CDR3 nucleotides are TGTGCCAGCAGTCCGGGGGGAGCGACCTACGAGCAGTACTTC.

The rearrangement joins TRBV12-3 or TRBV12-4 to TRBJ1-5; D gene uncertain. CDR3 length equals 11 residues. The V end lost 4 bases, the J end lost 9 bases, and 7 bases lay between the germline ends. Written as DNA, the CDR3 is TGTGCCAGCAGTTCCTCAGGGCCCCAGCATTTT. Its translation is CASSSSGPQHF.

CDR3 in amino acids: CASSLAGGPEETQYF. CDR3 DNA: TGTGCCAGCAGTTTAGCGGGGGGGCCAGAAGAGACCCAGTACTTC. This sequence joins TRBV12-3 or TRBV12-4 and TRBJ2-5; D possibly corresponds to TRBD2 (7 bases). V lost 0 bases and J 3 bases, leaving 11 bases between the germline ends. This CDR3 contains 15 residues.

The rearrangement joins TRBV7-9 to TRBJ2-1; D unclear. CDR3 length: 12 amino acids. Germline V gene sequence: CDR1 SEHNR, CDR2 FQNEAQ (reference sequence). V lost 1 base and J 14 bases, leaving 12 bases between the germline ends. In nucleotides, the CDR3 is TGTGCCAGCAGCTTAGAACAGTTGCCGGAGTTCTTC. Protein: CASSLEQLPEFF.

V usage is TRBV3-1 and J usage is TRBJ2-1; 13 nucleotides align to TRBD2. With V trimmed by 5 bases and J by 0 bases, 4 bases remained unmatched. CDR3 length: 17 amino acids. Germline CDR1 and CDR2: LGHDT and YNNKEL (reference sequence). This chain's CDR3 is CASSTLAGGISYNEQFF. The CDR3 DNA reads TGTGCCAGCAGCACACTAGCGGGAGGGATCTCCTACAATGAGCAGTTCTTC.

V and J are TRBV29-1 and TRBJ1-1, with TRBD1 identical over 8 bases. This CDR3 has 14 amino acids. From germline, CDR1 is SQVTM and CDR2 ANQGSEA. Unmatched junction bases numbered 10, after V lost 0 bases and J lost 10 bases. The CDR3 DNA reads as TGCAGCGTTGAAGATGGGCCAGGGGGCTTGGGAGCTTTCTTT. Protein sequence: CSVEDGPGGLGAFF.

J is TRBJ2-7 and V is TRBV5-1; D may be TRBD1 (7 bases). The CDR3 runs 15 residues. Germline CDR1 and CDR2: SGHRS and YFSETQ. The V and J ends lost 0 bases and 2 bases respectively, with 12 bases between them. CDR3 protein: CASSLDSGGTYEQYF. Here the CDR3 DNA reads TGCGCCAGCAGCTTGGATTCAGGGGGGACCTACGAGCAGTACTTC.

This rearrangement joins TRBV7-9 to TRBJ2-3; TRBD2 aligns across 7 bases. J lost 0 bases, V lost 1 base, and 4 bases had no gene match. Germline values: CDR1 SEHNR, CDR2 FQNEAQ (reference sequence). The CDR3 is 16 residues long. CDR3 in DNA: TGTGCCAGCAGCTTAGGTCAGCGGGAAAGCACAGATACGCAGTATTTT. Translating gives CASSLGQRESTDTQYF.

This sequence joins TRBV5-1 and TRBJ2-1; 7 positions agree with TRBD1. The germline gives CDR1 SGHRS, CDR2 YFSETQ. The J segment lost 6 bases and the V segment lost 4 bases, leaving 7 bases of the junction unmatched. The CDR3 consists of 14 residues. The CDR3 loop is CASSGGKGANEQFF. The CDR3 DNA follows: TGCGCCAGCAGCGGGGGCAAGGGGGCCAATGAGCAGTTCTTC. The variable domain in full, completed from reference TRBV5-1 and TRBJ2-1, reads KAGVTQTPRYLIKTRGQQVTLSCSPISGHRSVSWYQQTPGQGLQFLFEYFSETQRNKGNFPGRFSGRQFSNSRSEMNVSTLELGDSALYLCASSGGKGANEQFFGPGTRLTVL.

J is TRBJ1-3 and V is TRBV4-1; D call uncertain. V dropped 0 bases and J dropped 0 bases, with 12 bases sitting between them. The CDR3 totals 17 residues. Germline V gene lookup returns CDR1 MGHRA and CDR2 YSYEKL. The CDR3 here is CASSQDSRSYSGNTIYF. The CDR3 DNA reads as TGCGCCAGCAGCCAAGATTCTAGAAGCTACTCTGGAAACACCATATATTTT.

CDR3 nucleotides: TGTGCCAGCAGTTACGCCCACCGCCGGGACAGAAACACCGGGGAGCTGTTTTTT. It yields the protein CASSYAHRRDRNTGELFF. The gene calls are TRBV6-7 and TRBJ2-2, with 7 bases fitting TRBD1. TRBV6-7 is flagged as an ORF with uncertain function. Trimming removed 2 bases from V and 2 bases from J; junction bases left unmatched: 11. The CDR3 is 18 amino acids.

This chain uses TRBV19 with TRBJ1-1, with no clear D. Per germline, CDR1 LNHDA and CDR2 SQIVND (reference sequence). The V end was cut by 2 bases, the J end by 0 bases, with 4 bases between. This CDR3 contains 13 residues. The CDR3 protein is CASSIFMNTEAFF. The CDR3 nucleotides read TGTGCCAGTAGTATATTTATGAACACTGAAGCTTTCTTT. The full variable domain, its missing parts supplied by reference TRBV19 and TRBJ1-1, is DGGITQSPKYLFRKEGQNVTLSCEQNLNHDAMYWYRQDPGQGLRLIYYSQIVNDFQKGDIAEGYSVSREKKESFPLTVTSAQKNPTAFYLCASSIFMNTEAFFGQGTRLTVV.

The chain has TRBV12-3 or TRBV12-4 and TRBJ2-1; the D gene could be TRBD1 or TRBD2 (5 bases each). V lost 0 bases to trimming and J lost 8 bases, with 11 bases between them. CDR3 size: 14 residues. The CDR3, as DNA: TGTGCCAGCAGTTTAGCGGGGGTTTGGGATGAGCAGTTCTTC. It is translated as CASSLAGVWDEQFF.

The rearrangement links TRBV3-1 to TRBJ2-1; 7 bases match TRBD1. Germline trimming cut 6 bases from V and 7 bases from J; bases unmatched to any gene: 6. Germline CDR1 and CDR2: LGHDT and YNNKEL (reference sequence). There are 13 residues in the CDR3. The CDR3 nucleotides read TGTGCCAGCAGGGACACAGGGGCGAATGAGCAGTTCTTC. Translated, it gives CASRDTGANEQFF.

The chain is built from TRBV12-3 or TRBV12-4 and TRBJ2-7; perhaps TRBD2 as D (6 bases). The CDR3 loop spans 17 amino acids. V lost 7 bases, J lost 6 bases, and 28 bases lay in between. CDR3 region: CASMALTNTGLHSEQYF. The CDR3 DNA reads TGTGCCAGCATGGCCCTCACAAATACGGGACTCCACTCCGAGCAGTACTTC.

The CDR3 protein is CSARDLGETNTEAFF. CDR3 coding DNA: TGCAGTGCTAGAGATTTAGGGGAGACGAACACTGAAGCTTTCTTT. The chain links TRBV20-1 to TRBJ1-1; D is possibly TRBD1 (5 bases). Trimming removed 0 bases at V and 1 base at J, with 12 bases between. There are 15 residues in the CDR3. Germline V lookup: CDR1 DFQATT, CDR2 SNEGSKA (reference sequence).

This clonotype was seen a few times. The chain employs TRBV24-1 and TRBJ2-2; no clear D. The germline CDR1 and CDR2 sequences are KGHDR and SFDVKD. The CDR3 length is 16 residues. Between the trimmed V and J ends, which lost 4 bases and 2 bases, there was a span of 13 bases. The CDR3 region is CATSDKGGANTGELFF. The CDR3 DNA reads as TGTGCCACCAGTGACAAGGGTGGCGCTAACACCGGGGAGCTGTTTTTT.

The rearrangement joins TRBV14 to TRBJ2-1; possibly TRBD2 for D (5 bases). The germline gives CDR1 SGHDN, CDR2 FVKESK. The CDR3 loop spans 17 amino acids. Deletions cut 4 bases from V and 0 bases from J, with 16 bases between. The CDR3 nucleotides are TGTGCCAGCAGCCCACGACTATCCTCGAGCTCCTACAATGAGCAGTTCTTC. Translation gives CASSPRLSSSSYNEQFF.

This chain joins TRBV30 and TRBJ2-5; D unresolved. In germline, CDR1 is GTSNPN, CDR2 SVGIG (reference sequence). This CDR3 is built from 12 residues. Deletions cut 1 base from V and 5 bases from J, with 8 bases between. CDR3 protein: CAWSDLEETQYF. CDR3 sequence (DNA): TGTGCCTGGAGTGACCTGGAGGAGACCCAGTACTTC.

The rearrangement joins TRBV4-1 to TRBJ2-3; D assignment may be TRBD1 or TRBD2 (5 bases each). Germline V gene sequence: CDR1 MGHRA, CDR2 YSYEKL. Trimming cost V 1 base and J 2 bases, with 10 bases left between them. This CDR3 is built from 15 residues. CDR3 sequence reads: CASSQAGRYTDTQYF. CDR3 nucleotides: TGCGCCAGCAGCCAAGCGGGACGGTACACAGATACGCAGTATTTT.

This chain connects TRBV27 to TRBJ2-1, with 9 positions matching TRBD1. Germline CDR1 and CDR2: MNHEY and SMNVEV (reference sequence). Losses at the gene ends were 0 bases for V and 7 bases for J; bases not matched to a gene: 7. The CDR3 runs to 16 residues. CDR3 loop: CASSLSGQGSGNEQFF. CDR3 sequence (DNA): TGTGCCAGCAGTTTATCTGGACAGGGGAGCGGGAATGAGCAGTTCTTC.

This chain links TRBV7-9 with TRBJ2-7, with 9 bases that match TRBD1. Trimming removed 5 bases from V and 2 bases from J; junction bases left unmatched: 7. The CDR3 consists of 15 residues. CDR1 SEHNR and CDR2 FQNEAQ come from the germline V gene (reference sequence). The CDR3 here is CASSPGQGRPYEQYF. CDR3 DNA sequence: TGTGCCAGCAGCCCAGGACAGGGGCGCCCCTACGAGCAGTACTTC.

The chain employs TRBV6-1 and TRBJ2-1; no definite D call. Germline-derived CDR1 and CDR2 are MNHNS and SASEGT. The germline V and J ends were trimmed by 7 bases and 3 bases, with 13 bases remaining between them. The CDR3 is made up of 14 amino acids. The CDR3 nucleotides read TGTGCCAGCACATCCCAGGCTAGCTACAATGAGCAGTTCTTC. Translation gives CASTSQASYNEQFF.

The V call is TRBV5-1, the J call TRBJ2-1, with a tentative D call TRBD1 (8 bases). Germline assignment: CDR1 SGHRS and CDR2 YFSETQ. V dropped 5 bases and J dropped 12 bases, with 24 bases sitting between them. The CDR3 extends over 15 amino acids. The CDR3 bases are TGCGCCAGCAGAGGACAGGGCGGGGGTACAATTGGGCAGTTCTTC. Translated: CASRGQGGGTIGQFF. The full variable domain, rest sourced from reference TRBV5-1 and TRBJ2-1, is KAGVTQTPRYLIKTRGQQVTLSCSPISGHRSVSWYQQTPGQGLQFLFEYFSETQRNKGNFPGRFSGRQFSNSRSEMNVSTLELGDSALYLCASRGQGGGTIGQFFGPGTRLTVL.

The CDR3 is CSVLGTRRTNEQFF. CDR3 coding DNA: TGCAGCGTTTTGGGGACTAGAAGGACAAATGAGCAGTTCTTC. The chain joins TRBV29-1 to TRBJ2-1, with TRBD2 matching 8 bases. This CDR3 spans 14 amino acids. V lost 5 bases, J lost 7 bases, and 10 bases stayed unmatched. Germline V CDR1 and CDR2: SQVTM, ANQGSEA.

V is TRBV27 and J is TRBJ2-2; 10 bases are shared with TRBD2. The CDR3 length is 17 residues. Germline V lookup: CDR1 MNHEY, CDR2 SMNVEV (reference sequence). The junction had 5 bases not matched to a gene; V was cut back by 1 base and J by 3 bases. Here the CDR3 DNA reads TGTGCCAGCAGTTTATGGGCTAGCGGGGGATACACCGGGGAGCTGTTTTTT. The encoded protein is CASSLWASGGYTGELFF.

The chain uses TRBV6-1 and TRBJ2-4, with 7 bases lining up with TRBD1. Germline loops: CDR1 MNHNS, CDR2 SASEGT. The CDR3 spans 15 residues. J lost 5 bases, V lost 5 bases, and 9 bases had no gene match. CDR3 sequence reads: CASSPSRDSQNIQYF. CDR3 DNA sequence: TGTGCCAGCAGTCCGTCCCGGGACAGTCAAAACATTCAGTACTTC.

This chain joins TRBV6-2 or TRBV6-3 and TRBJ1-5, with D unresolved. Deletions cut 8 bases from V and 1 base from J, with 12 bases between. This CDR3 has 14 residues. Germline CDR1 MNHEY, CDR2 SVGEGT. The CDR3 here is CASWSGRSNQPQHF. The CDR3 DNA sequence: TGTGCCAGCTGGAGCGGCAGGAGCAATCAGCCCCAGCATTTT.

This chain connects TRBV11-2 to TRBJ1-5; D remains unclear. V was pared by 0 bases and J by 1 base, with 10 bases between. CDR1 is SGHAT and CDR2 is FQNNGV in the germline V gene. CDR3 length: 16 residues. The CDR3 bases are TGTGCCAGCAGCTTAGATGGCGGATTGAGCAATCAGCCCCAGCATTTT. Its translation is CASSLDGGLSNQPQHF.

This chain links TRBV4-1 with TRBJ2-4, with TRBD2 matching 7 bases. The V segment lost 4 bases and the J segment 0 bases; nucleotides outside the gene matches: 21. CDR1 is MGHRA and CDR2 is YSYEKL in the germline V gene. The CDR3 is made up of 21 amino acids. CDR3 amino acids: CASSPGRAAGPRELAKNIQYF. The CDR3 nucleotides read TGCGCCAGCAGCCCTGGGAGGGCGGCAGGACCCCGGGAACTAGCCAAAAACATTCAGTACTTC.